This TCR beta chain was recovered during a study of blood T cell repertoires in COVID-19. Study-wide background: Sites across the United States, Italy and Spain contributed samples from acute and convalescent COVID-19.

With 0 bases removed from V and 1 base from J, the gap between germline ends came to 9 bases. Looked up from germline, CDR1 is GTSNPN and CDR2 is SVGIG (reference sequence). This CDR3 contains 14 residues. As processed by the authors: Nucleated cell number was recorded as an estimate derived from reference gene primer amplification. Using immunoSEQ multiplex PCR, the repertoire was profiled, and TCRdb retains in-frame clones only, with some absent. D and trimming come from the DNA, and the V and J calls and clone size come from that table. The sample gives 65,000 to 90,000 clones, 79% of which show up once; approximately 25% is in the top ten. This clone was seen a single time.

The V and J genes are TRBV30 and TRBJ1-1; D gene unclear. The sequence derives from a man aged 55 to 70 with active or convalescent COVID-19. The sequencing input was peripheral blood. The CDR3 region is CAWSVLVTNTEAFF. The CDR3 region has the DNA TGTGCCTGGAGTGTACTGGTTACGAACACTGAAGCTTTCTTT.